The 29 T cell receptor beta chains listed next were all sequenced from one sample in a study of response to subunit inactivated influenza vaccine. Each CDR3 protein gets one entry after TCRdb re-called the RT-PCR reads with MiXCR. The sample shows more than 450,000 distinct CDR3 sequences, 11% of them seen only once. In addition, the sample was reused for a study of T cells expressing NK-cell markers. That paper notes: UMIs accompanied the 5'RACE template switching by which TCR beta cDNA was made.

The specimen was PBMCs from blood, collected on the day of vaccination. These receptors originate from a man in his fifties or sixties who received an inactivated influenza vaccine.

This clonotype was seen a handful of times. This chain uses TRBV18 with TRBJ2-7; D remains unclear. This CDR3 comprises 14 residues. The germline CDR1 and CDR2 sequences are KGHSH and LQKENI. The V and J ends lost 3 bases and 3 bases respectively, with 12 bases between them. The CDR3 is CASSPDIQNYEQYF. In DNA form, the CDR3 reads TGTGCCAGCTCACCCGACATCCAAAACTACGAGCAGTACTTC.

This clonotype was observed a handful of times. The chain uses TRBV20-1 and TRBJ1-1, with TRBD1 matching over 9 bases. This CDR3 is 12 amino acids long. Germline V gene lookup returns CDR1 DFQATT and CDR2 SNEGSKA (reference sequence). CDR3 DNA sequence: TGCCACCCATACAGGGGGCGAACTGAAGCTTTCTTT. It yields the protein CHPYRGRTEAFF.

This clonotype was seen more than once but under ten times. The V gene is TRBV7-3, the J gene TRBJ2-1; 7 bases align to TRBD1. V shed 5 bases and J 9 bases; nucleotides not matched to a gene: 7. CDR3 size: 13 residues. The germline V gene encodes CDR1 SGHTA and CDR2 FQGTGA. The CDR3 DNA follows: TGTGCCAGCAGCAGAGACAGGGCTGGTGAGCAGTTCTTC. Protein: CASSRDRAGEQFF.

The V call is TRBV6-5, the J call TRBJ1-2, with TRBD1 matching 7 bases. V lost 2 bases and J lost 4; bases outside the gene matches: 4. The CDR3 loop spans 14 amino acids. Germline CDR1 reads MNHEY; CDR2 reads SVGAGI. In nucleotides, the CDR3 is TGTGCCAGCAGTTACCAAACAGGGGTCTATGGCTACACCTTC. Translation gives CASSYQTGVYGYTF.

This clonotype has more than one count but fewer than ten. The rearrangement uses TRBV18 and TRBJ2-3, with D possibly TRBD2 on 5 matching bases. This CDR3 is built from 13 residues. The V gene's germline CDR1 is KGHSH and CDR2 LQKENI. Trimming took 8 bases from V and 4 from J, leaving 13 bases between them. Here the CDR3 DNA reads TGTGCCAGCGGCCGTCGGGGTCCAGATACGCAGTATTTT. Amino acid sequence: CASGRRGPDTQYF.

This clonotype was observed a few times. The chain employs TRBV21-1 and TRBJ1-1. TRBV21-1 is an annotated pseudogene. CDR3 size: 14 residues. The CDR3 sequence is CASSKEVRILEAFF. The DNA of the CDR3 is TGTGCCAGCAGCAAAGAAGTCCGGATACTTGAAGCTTTCTTT.

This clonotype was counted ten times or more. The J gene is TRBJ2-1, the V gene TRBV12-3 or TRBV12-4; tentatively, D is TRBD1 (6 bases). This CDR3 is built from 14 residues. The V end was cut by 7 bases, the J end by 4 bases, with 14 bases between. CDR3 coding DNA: TGTGCCAGCAACCCCGGGACACTATACAATGAGCAGTTCTTC. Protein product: CASNPGTLYNEQFF.

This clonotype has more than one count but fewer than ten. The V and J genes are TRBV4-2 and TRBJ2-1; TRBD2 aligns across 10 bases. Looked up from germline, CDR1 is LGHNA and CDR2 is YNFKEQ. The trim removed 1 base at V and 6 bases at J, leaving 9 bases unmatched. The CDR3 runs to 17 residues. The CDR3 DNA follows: TGTGCCAGCAGCCAAGCCCCCCAGCGGGAGGGTCTCAATGAGCAGTTCTTC. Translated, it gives CASSQAPQREGLNEQFF.

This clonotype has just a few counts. The CDR3 loop reads CASSPRVLNEQFF. The CDR3 bases are TGCGCCAGCAGCCCCCGTGTCCTCAATGAGCAGTTCTTC. The V and J genes are TRBV4-3 and TRBJ2-1; D not resolved. The CDR3 loop spans 13 amino acids. CDR1 is LGHNA and CDR2 is YSLEER in the germline V gene. V lost 4 bases, J lost 6 bases, and 10 bases lay in between.

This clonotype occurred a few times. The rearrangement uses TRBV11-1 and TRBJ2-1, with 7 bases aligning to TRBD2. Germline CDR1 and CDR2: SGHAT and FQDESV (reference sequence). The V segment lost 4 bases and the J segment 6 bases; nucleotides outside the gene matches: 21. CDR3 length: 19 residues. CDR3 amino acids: CASSSPPRKIGLEFNEQFF. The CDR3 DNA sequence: TGTGCCAGCAGCTCCCCCCCCCGGAAAATAGGACTAGAATTCAATGAGCAGTTCTTC.

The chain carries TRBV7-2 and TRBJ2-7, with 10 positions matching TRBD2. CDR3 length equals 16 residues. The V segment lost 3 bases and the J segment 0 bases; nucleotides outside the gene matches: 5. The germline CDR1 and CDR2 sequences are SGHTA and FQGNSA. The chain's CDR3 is CASSLAIAGGSYEQYF. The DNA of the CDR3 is TGTGCCAGCAGCTTGGCCATAGCGGGGGGCTCCTACGAGCAGTACTTC.

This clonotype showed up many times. CDR3 residues: CASSYDRTYEQYF. In nucleotides, the CDR3 is TGTGCCAGCAGCTACGACAGGACCTACGAGCAGTACTTC. This chain joins TRBV7-2 and TRBJ2-7; tentative D call: TRBD1 (6 bases). There are 13 residues in the CDR3. Between the trimmed V and J ends, which lost 4 bases and 2 bases, there was a span of 9 bases. Germline V CDR1 and CDR2: SGHTA, FQGNSA.

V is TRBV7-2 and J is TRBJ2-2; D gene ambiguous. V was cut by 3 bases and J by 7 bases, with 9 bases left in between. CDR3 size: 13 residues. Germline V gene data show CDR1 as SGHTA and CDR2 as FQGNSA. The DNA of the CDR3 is TGTGCCAGCAGCTTCGGACGCGGCGGGGAGCTGTTTTTT. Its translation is CASSFGRGGELFF.

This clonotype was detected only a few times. CDR3 sequence: CASTPSSQETQYF. CDR3 in DNA: TGTGCCAGCACCCCAAGTTCCCAAGAGACCCAGTACTTC. The V call is TRBV7-9, the J call TRBJ2-5; D gene unclear. This CDR3 has 13 amino acids. CDR1 is SEHNR and CDR2 is FQNEAQ in the germline V gene (reference sequence). V shed 7 bases and J shed 1 base, with 10 bases lying between them.

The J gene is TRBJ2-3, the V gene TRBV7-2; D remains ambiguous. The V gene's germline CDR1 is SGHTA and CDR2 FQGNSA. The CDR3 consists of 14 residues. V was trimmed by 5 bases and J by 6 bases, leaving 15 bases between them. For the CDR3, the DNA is TGTGCCAGCAGCATCCGAGGAATAGAGGATACGCAGTATTTT. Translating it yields CASSIRGIEDTQYF.

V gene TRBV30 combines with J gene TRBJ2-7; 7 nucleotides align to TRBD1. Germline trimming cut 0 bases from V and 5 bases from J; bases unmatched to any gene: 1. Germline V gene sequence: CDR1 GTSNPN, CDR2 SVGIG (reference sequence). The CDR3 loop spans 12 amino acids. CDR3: CAWSVQGDEQYF. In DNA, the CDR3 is TGTGCCTGGAGTGTGCAGGGGGACGAGCAGTACTTC.

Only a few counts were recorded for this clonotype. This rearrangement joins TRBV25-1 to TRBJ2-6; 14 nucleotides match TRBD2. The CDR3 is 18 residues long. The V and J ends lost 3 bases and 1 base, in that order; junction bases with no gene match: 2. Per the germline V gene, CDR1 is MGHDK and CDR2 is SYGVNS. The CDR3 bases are TGTGCCAGCAGTGAGGGACTAGCGGGAGTGTCTGGGGCCAACGTCCTGACTTTC. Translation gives CASSEGLAGVSGANVLTF.

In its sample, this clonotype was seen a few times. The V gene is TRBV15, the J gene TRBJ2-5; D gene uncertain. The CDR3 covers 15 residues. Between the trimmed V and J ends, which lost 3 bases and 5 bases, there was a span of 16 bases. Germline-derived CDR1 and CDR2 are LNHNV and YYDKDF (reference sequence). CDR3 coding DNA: TGTGCCACCAGCAGGCGATCAGATTGGATGGAGACCCAGTACTTC. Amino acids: CATSRRSDWMETQYF.

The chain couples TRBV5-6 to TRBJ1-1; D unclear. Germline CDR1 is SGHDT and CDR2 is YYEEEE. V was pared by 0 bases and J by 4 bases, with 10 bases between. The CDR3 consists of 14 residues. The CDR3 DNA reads TGTGCCAGCAGCTTGGTCGAGATGGGCACTGAAGCTTTCTTT. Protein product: CASSLVEMGTEAFF.

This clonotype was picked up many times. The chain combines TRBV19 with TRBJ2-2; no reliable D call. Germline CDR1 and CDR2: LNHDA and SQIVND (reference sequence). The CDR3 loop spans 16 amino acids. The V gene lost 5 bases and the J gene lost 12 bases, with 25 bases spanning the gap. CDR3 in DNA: TGTGCCAGTAGTCTCAACCTCCCGTCCCAACCCACCAAGCTGTTTTTT. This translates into CASSLNLPSQPTKLFF. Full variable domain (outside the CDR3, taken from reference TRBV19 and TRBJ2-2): DGGITQSPKYLFRKEGQNVTLSCEQNLNHDAMYWYRQDPGQGLRLIYYSQIVNDFQKGDIAEGYSVSREKKESFPLTVTSAQKNPTAFYLCASSLNLPSQPTKLFFGEGSRLTVL.

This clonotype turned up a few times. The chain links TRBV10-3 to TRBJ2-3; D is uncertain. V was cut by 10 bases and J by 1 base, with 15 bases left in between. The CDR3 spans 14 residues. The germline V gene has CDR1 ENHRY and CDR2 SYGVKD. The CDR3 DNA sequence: TGTGCCAGCGAGAACCTGGTCGGCACAGATACGCAGTATTTT. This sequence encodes CASENLVGTDTQYF.

CDR3 region: CASSSIQGRGNYGYTF. CDR3 in DNA: TGTGCCAGCAGCTCGATCCAGGGACGAGGGAACTATGGCTACACCTTC. V usage is TRBV11-2 and J usage is TRBJ1-2; TRBD1 might be the D (5 bases). Per the germline V gene, CDR1 is SGHAT and CDR2 is FQNNGV. Trimming removed 4 bases from V and 2 bases from J, with 17 bases in between. The CDR3 totals 16 residues.

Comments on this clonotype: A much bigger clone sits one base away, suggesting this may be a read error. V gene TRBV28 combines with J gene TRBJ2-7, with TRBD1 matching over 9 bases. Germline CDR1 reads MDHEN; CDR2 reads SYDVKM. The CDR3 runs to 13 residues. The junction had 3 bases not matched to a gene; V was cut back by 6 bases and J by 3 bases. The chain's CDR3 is CASRQTGGYEQYF. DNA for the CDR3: TGTGCCAGCAGGCAGACAGGGGGCTACGAGCAGTACTTC. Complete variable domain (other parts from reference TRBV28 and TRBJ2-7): DVKVTQSSRYLVKRTGEKVFLECVQDMDHENMFWYRQDPGLGLRLIYFSYDVKMKEKGDIPEGYSVSREKKERFSLILESASTNQTSMYLCASRQTGGYEQYFGPGTRLTVT.

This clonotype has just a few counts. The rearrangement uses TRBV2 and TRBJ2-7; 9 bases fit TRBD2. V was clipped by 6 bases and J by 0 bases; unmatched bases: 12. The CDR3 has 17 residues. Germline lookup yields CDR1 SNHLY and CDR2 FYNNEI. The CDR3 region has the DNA TGTGCCAGCAGCCTCGGACTAGCGAGACTGCACTCCTACGAGCAGTACTTC. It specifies CASSLGLARLHSYEQYF.

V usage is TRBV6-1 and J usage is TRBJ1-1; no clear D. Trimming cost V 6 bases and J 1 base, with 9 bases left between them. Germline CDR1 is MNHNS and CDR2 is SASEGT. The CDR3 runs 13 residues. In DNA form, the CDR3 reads TGTGCCAGCAGACACGACAAGAACACTGAAGCTTTCTTT. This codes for CASRHDKNTEAFF.

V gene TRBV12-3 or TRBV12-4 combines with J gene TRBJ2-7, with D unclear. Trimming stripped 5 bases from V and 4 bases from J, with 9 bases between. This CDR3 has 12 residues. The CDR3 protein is CASSTSPYEQYF. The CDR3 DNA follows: TGTGCCAGCAGTACCTCACCGTACGAGCAGTACTTC.

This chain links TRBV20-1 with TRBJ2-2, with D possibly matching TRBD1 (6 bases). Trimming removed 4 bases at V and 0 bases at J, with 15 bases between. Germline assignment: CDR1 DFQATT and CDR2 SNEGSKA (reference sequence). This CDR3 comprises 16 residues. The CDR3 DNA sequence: TGCAGTGCTAACGCCGGGACATACGCGAACACCGGGGAGCTGTTTTTT. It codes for CSANAGTYANTGELFF.

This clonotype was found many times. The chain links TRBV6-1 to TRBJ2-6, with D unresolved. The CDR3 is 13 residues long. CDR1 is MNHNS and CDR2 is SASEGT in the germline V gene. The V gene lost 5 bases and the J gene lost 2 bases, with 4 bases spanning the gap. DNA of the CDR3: TGTGCCAGCAGTCCAGCTGGGGCCAACGTCCTGACTTTC. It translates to CASSPAGANVLTF.

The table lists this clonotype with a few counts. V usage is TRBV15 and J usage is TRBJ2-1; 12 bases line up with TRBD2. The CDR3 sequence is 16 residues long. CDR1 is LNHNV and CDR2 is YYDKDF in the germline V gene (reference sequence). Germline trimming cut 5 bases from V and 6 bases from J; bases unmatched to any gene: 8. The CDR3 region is CATSGRLAGVSNEQFF. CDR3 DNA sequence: TGTGCCACCAGCGGGCGACTAGCGGGAGTGTCCAATGAGCAGTTCTTC.